Below, 15 T cell receptor beta chains from the same sample are listed, as sequenced in a study of OX40 agonist ivuxolimab in advanced cancers. The repertoire was sequenced with immunoSEQ multiplex PCR; TCRdb's copy has only in-frame clones and lacks some. The data contain about 70,000 clones, more than 75% of them singletons. Material: CD4+ or CD8+ T cells sorted from blood, obtained in a trial of the OX40 agonist ivuxolimab. These receptors were obtained from an adult with an advanced solid tumor such as melanoma, head and neck, liver or kidney cancer.

This clone was recorded a few times. The gene calls are TRBV16 and TRBJ1-2; D is ambiguous. CDR3 length equals 14 residues. The germline V and J ends were trimmed by 0 bases and 8 bases, with 13 bases remaining between them. CDR1 and CDR2 (germline): KGHSY, FQNENV. DNA of the CDR3: TGTGCCAGCAGCCAATCGCTCTCCGAAGGGGGCTACACCTTC. Its translation is CASSQSLSEGGYTF. The full variable domain, rest sourced from reference TRBV16 and TRBJ1-2, is GEEVAQTPKHLVRGEGQKAKLYCAPIKGHSYVFWYQQVLKNEFKFLISFQNENVFDETGMPKERFSAKCLPNSPCSLEIQATKLEDSAVYFCASSQSLSEGGYTFGSGTRLTVV.

The gene calls are TRBV21-1 and TRBJ2-3; TRBD2 reflects the table's D call only, with no check against the DNA. TRBV21-1 is recorded as a pseudogene. The CDR3 covers 13 residues. CDR3 bases: TGTGCCAGCAGCGGGAGCGGGGGGGCGACGCAGTATTTT. Translation gives CASSGSGGATQYF.

The chain recombines TRBV6-1 with TRBJ1-6, with 7 nucleotides matching TRBD1. Trimming took 1 base from V and 1 from J; bases not matched to a gene: 7. The CDR3 sequence is 18 residues long. Germline-derived CDR1 and CDR2 are MNHNS and SASEGT. The CDR3 DNA reads TGTGCCAGCAGTGAAGTACCCCCAGGGGGGTCCTATAATTCACCCCTCCACTTT. Its translation is CASSEVPPGGSYNSPLHF.

This clone was seen only once. The chain couples TRBV11-2 to TRBJ1-1, with 12 bases lining up with TRBD1. The V gene's germline CDR1 is SGHAT and CDR2 FQNNGV. The length of the CDR3 is 16 residues. Trimming took 4 bases from V and 5 from J; bases not matched to a gene: 8. The CDR3 nucleotides are TGTGCCAGCAGCTCCCGGGACAGGGGGCGACGTACTGAAGCTTTCTTT. Residues: CASSSRDRGRRTEAFF. The full variable domain, with the rest looked up from reference TRBV11-2 and TRBJ1-1, is EAGVAQSPRYKIIEKRQSVAFWCNPISGHATLYWYQQILGQGPKLLIQFQNNGVVDDSQLPKDRFSAERLKGVDSTLKIQPAKLEDSAVYLCASSSRDRGRRTEAFFGQGTRLTVV.

The chain recombines TRBV10-1 with TRBJ2-7; D gene uncertain. This CDR3 is built from 12 residues. V lost 7 bases to trimming and J lost 3 bases, with 10 bases between them. Germline CDR1 WNHNN, CDR2 SYGVQD (reference sequence). The CDR3 loop is CASIDGFYEQYF. The CDR3 DNA sequence: TGCGCCAGCATAGACGGATTCTACGAGCAGTACTTC.

The rearrangement joins TRBV7-9 to TRBJ1-1; 8 bases fit TRBD1. Per the germline V gene, CDR1 is SEHNR and CDR2 is FQNEAQ (reference sequence). V trimming: 7 bases; J trimming: 0 bases; junction bases outside the gene matches: 7. The CDR3 is made up of 15 amino acids. The CDR3: CASIKQGGMNTEAFF. The DNA of the CDR3 is TGTGCCAGCATAAAACAGGGGGGGATGAACACTGAAGCTTTCTTT.

The V gene is TRBV6-4, the J gene TRBJ1-1; no clear D. V lost 9 bases and J 1 base, leaving 9 bases between the germline ends. CDR1 MRHNA and CDR2 SNTAGT come from the germline V gene. This CDR3 spans 12 amino acids. In DNA form, the CDR3 reads TGTGCCAGGAAAAGTGGGAACACTGAAGCTTTCTTT. Translating gives CARKSGNTEAFF.

The rearrangement joins TRBV27 to TRBJ1-1; D possibly corresponds to TRBD1 (5 bases). Germline V gene data show CDR1 as MNHEY and CDR2 as SMNVEV (reference sequence). The V gene lost 3 bases and the J gene lost 5 bases, with 10 bases spanning the gap. This CDR3 spans 13 amino acids. The CDR3 loop is CASSFPGRTEAFF. The CDR3 DNA reads TGTGCCAGCAGTTTCCCAGGGAGAACTGAAGCTTTCTTT.

The genes are TRBV5-1 and TRBJ1-4; D may be TRBD1 (6 bases). Trimming took 0 bases from V and 7 from J, leaving 16 bases between them. Germline-derived CDR1 and CDR2 are SGHRS and YFSETQ. The CDR3 is 16 amino acids. The CDR3 is CASSLDRVGVSEKLFF. In DNA form, the CDR3 reads TGCGCCAGCAGCTTGGACAGGGTCGGTGTTAGTGAAAAACTGTTTTTT.

V is TRBV19 and J is TRBJ2-6; D possibly uses TRBD1 or TRBD2 (6 bases each). V was cut by 3 bases and J by 0 bases, with 9 bases left in between. This CDR3 is 16 amino acids long. Looked up from germline, CDR1 is LNHDA and CDR2 is SQIVND (reference sequence). In nucleotides, the CDR3 is TGTGCCAGTAGTATTTGGGGGGCCTCTGGGGCCAACGTCCTGACTTTC. This translates into CASSIWGASGANVLTF.

The chain joins TRBV19 to TRBJ2-5; D is perhaps TRBD1 (6 bases). Per the germline V gene, CDR1 is LNHDA and CDR2 is SQIVND (reference sequence). CDR3 length: 17 residues. V was clipped by 5 bases and J by 6 bases, with 25 bases between them. The CDR3 protein is CASSFYTGDTSKKTQYF. CDR3 DNA: TGTGCCAGTAGTTTCTACACCGGGGACACTTCGAAGAAGACCCAGTACTTC.

J is TRBJ2-2 and V is TRBV7-9; D ambiguous. The germline V and J ends were trimmed by 2 bases and 7 bases, with 11 bases remaining between them. CDR1 is SEHNR, CDR2 FQNEAQ, per germline (reference sequence). The CDR3 covers 14 residues. This CDR3 is CASSLSSRGGELFF. CDR3 DNA: TGTGCCAGCAGCTTAAGTAGTCGAGGCGGGGAGCTGTTTTTT. Full variable domain (outside the CDR3, taken from reference TRBV7-9 and TRBJ2-2): DTGVSQNPRHKITKRGQNVTFRCDPISEHNRLYWYRQTLGQGPEFLTYFQNEAQLEKSRLLSDRFSAERPKGSFSTLEIQRTEQGDSAMYLCASSLSSRGGELFFGEGSRLTVL.

The chain combines TRBV7-6 with TRBJ2-2; D is perhaps TRBD2 (6 bases). With 8 bases removed from V and 0 bases from J, the gap between germline ends came to 7 bases. The V gene's germline CDR1 is SGHVS and CDR2 FNYEAQ. The CDR3 totals 13 residues. As DNA, the CDR3 is TGTGCCAGCCGGGGGACGAACACCGGGGAGCTGTTTTTT. The encoded protein is CASRGTNTGELFF.

The chain carries TRBV7-9 and TRBJ2-7, with D perhaps TRBD1 or TRBD2 (5 bases each). The V end lost 4 bases, the J end lost 1 base, and 14 bases lay between the germline ends. Germline loops: CDR1 SEHNR, CDR2 FQNEAQ (reference sequence). The CDR3 spans 15 residues. The CDR3 DNA is TGTGCCAGCAGCTCTCCAAGCGGACATTCCTACGAGCAGTACTTC. Translating gives CASSSPSGHSYEQYF. Supplemented by reference TRBV7-9 and TRBJ2-7, the full variable domain reads DTGVSQNPRHKITKRGQNVTFRCDPISEHNRLYWYRQTLGQGPEFLTYFQNEAQLEKSRLLSDRFSAERPKGSFSTLEIQRTEQGDSAMYLCASSSPSGHSYEQYFGPGTRLTVT.

The chain combines TRBV7-9 with TRBJ2-7, with D uncertain. Germline assignment: CDR1 SEHNR and CDR2 FQNEAQ (reference sequence). The V gene lost 4 bases and the J gene lost 6 bases, with 10 bases spanning the gap. The CDR3 is 12 residues long. The CDR3 spells CASSSKGLEQYF. CDR3 bases: TGTGCCAGCAGCTCGAAAGGGCTCGAGCAGTACTTC. The full variable domain, rest sourced from reference TRBV7-9 and TRBJ2-7, is DTGVSQNPRHKITKRGQNVTFRCDPISEHNRLYWYRQTLGQGPEFLTYFQNEAQLEKSRLLSDRFSAERPKGSFSTLEIQRTEQGDSAMYLCASSSKGLEQYFGPGTRLTVT.